Presented here are 10 T cell receptor beta chains from one specimen sequenced in a study of PD-1 blockade in classical Hodgkin lymphoma. Using immunoSEQ multiplex PCR, the repertoire was profiled, and TCRdb retains in-frame clones only, with some absent. Of 55,000 to 60,000 clones listed, approximately 89% were seen once; the top ten hold less than 11%. All trial patients relapsed after autologous stem cell transplantation. The specimen was peripheral blood mononuclear cells (PBMCs), collected before the second cycle of nivolumab. These TCRs come from a human donor with classical Hodgkin lymphoma.

The chain uses TRBV18 and TRBJ1-5; 9 nucleotides align to TRBD1. The CDR3 extends over 13 amino acids. The junction had 6 bases not matched to a gene; V was cut back by 5 bases and J by 10 bases. CDR1 is KGHSH and CDR2 is LQKENI in the germline V gene. The CDR3 spells CASSLGQGFPQHF. The CDR3 nucleotides read TGTGCCAGCTCATTGGGACAGGGTTTCCCCCAGCATTTT.

The rearrangement links TRBV27 to TRBJ1-5; perhaps TRBD1 as D (5 bases). V was cut by 4 bases and J by 5 bases, with 9 bases left in between. In germline, CDR1 is MNHEY, CDR2 SMNVEV (reference sequence). The CDR3 has 13 residues. The CDR3 bases are TGTGCCAGCAGTTGGGGGGGGGATCAGCCCCAGCATTTT. This translates into CASSWGGDQPQHF.

This clone was found a few times. J is TRBJ1-6 and V is TRBV9; the D is unclear. The CDR3 sequence is 14 residues long. From germline, CDR1 is SGDLS and CDR2 YYNGEE. V was clipped by 4 bases and J by 9 bases, with 14 bases between them. CDR3 region: CASSPLTLPSPLHF. CDR3 coding DNA: TGTGCCAGCAGCCCTTTGACACTGCCTTCACCCCTCCACTTT.

The chain is built from TRBV11-2 and TRBJ2-1, with D perhaps assigned TRBD1 or TRBD2 (6 bases each). CDR1 is SGHAT, CDR2 FQNNGV, per germline. There are 17 residues in the CDR3. V lost 5 bases and J 4 bases, leaving 21 bases between the germline ends. Here the CDR3 DNA reads TGTGCCAGCAGCCAGAGGGGGGCTACAGCCGGTTACAATGAGCAGTTCTTC. Protein product: CASSQRGATAGYNEQFF. Combining the CDR3 with reference TRBV11-2 and TRBJ2-1 gives the whole variable domain EAGVAQSPRYKIIEKRQSVAFWCNPISGHATLYWYQQILGQGPKLLIQFQNNGVVDDSQLPKDRFSAERLKGVDSTLKIQPAKLEDSAVYLCASSQRGATAGYNEQFFGPGTRLTVL.

The V and J genes are TRBV6-5 and TRBJ2-3; 10 nucleotides match TRBD2. Trimming took 7 bases from V and 1 from J; bases not matched to a gene: 5. CDR3 length: 15 residues. Germline assignment: CDR1 MNHEY and CDR2 SVGAGI. The CDR3 nucleotides read TGTGCCAGCACCGTAGCGGGGGGTGGCACAGATACGCAGTATTTT. It translates to CASTVAGGGTDTQYF.

Here the CDR3 reads CASAGRTDTQYF. The CDR3 region has the DNA TGTGCCAGCGCAGGGAGGACAGATACGCAGTATTTT. The V and J genes are TRBV28 and TRBJ2-3, with TRBD2 as a possible D gene (6 bases). CDR3 size: 12 residues. With 8 bases removed from V and 3 bases from J, the gap between germline ends came to 9 bases. CDR1 and CDR2 (germline): MDHEN, SYDVKM.

This chain joins TRBV7-9 and TRBJ1-2, with D possibly TRBD1 on 5 matching bases. V was trimmed by 2 bases and J by 8 bases, leaving 18 bases between them. Germline V gene data show CDR1 as SEHNR and CDR2 as FQNEAQ (reference sequence). The CDR3 extends over 15 amino acids. CDR3: CASSLFEQGVVGYTF. DNA of the CDR3: TGTGCCAGCAGCTTATTCGAGCAGGGTGTCGTCGGCTACACCTTC.

The V gene is TRBV19, the J gene TRBJ2-6, with unresolved D. CDR1 is LNHDA and CDR2 is SQIVND in the germline V gene (reference sequence). The CDR3 sequence is 17 residues long. V was shortened by 5 bases and J by 0 bases, with 14 bases between the two germline ends. DNA for the CDR3: TGTGCCAGTAGTGAATTCGGCCGATACTCTGGGGCCAACGTCCTGACTTTC. It codes for CASSEFGRYSGANVLTF.

The chain recombines TRBV29-1 with TRBJ2-1; 16 bases align to TRBD2. This CDR3 comprises 15 residues. Germline assignment: CDR1 SQVTM and CDR2 ANQGSEA. The ends lost 3 bases at V and 13 bases at J; junction bases unmatched: 9. CDR3 residues: CSVESGTSGGGPQFF. For the CDR3, the DNA is TGCAGCGTTGAGTCCGGGACTAGCGGGGGGGGACCCCAGTTCTTC.

The chain links TRBV9 to TRBJ1-4; D is ambiguous. Germline V gene data show CDR1 as SGDLS and CDR2 as YYNGEE. The ends were cut back, 4 bases at V and 5 bases at J, with 12 bases in the middle. This CDR3 region has 14 residues. The CDR3: CASSPVGSNEKLFF. For the CDR3, the DNA is TGTGCCAGCAGCCCTGTTGGGAGCAATGAAAAACTGTTTTTT.